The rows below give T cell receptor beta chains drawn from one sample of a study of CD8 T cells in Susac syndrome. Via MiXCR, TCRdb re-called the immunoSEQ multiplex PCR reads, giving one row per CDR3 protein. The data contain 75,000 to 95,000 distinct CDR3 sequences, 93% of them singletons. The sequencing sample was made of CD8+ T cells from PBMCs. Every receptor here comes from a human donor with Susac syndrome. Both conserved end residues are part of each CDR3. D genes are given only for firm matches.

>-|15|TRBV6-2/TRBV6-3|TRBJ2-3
CASSYKVGVTDTQYF
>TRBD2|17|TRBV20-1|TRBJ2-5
CSARDPWDSGNQETQYF
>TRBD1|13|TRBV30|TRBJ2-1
CAWSMDRVDEQFF
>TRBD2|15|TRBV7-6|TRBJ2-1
CASSFSGGTYNEQFF
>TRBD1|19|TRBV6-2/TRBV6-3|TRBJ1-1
CASSPLLTRTGRRGTEAFF
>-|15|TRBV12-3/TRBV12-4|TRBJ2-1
CASSPTGKRYNEQFF
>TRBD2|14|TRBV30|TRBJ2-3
CALGLAASTDTQYF
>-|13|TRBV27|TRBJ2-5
CASSRSLRETQYF
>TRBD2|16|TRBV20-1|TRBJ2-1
CSAEGTSGGAWNEQFF
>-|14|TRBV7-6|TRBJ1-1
CASSTGYPNTEAFF
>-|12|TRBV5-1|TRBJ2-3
CASSRDSDTQYF
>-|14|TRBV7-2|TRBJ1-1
CASSLALSGTEAFF
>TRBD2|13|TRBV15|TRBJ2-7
CATSLAGDYEQYF
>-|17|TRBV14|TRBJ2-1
CASSKGKMYSSYNEQFF
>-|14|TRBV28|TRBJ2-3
CASSYGQTTDTQYF
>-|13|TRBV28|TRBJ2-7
CASSFGWWYEQYF
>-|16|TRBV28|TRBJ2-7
CASSFISRGLPYEQYF
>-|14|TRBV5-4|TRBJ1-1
CASSLGHVNTEAFF
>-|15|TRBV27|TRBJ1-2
CASLGKVAGRYGYTF
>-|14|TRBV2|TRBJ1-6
CASSGTGVNSPLHF
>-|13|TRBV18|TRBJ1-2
CASSPGERNGYTF
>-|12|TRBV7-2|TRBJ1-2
CASSLDGYRYTF
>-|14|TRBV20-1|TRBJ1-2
CSARTPTGRYGYTF
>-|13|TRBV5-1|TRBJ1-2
CASSSPGPYGYTF
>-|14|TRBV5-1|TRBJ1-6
CASSLGQTNSPLHF
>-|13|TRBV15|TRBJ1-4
CATNRELLGKLFF
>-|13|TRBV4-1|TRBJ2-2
CASSQVGPGELFF
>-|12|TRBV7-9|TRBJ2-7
CASRQLNDEQYF
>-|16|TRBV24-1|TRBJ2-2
CATSDPTGTAAGELFF
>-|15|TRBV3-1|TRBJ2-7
CASSQGGAEGYEQYF
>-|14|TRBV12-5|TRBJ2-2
CASGFQGDTGELFF
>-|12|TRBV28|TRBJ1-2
CASSLGSYGYTF
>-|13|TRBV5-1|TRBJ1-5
CASTPQTVQPQHF
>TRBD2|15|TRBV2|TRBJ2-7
CASSESGGLSYEQYF
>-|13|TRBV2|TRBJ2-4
CASCTNNKNIQYF
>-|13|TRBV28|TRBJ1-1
CASSSLGEYEAFF
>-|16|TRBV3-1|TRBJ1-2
CASSQAHPPGVYGYTF
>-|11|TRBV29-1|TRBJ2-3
CSHDLTDTQYF
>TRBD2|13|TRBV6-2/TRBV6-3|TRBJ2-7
CASSRGLAGEQYF
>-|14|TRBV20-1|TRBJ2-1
CSARVPSSFNEQFF
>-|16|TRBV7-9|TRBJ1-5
CASSLAGGGSNQPQHF
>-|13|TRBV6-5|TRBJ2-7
CATLAGSTYEQYF
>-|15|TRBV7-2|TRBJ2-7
CASSLSSGTNYEQYF
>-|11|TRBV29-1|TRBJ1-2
CSATGSGGYTF